This is a list of T cell receptor beta chains from one sample in a study of blood T cell repertoires in COVID-19. Generated by immunoSEQ multiplex PCR, the TCRdb table keeps only in-frame clones and is missing some. The sample lists fewer than 300,000 clones; 75% to 90% were seen once. Sequenced material: PBMCs or T cells enriched from blood (not recorded which). The receptors originated from a woman under 40 who had recovered from COVID-19. The CDR3 runs from the conserved cysteine through the conserved F or W. Fields, in order: clone size, J gene, D gene, V gene, CDR3 protein, CDR3 DNA. D genes are given only for firm matches. The size field is filled for only some rows; it gives once, few, many or a size class.

abundance: once; j_gene: TRBJ1-4; d_gene: NA; v_gene: TRBV7-9; CDR3aa: CASSLALPEKLFF; CDR3nt: TGTGCCAGCAGCTTAGCGCTACCAGAAAAACTGTTTTTT
abundance: NA; j_gene: TRBJ1-1; d_gene: NA; v_gene: TRBV7-2; CDR3aa: CASSLDRGWLNGNTEAFF; CDR3nt: TGTGCCAGCAGCTTAGATAGGGGGTGGCTAAACGGCAACACTGAAGCTTTCTTT
abundance: NA; j_gene: TRBJ2-7; d_gene: TRBD2; v_gene: TRBV11-1; CDR3aa: CASSLKAGGRYEQYF; CDR3nt: TGTGCCAGCAGCCTAAAAGCGGGAGGGCGGTACGAGCAGTACTTC
abundance: NA; j_gene: TRBJ2-7; d_gene: NA; v_gene: TRBV5-1; CDR3aa: CASSPDYLGEQYF; CDR3nt: TGCGCCAGCAGCCCCGACTATCTCGGCGAGCAGTACTTC
abundance: NA; j_gene: TRBJ2-7; d_gene: NA; v_gene: TRBV5-6; CDR3aa: CASSLGGAGSEQYF; CDR3nt: TGTGCCAGCAGCTTGGGTGGGGCAGGCTCCGAGCAGTACTTC
abundance: NA; j_gene: TRBJ1-6; d_gene: TRBD1; v_gene: TRBV25-1; CDR3aa: CASIGTGSSPLHF; CDR3nt: TGTGCCAGCATTGGGACAGGGAGCTCACCCCTCCACTTT
abundance: NA; j_gene: TRBJ2-3; d_gene: TRBD2; v_gene: TRBV24-1; CDR3aa: CATSDWRGGTDTQYF; CDR3nt: TGTGCCACCAGTGATTGGCGGGGGGGCACAGATACGCAGTATTTT
abundance: NA; j_gene: TRBJ1-1; d_gene: NA; v_gene: TRBV10-3; CDR3aa: CAISESEEGPNTEAFF; CDR3nt: TGTGCCATCAGTGAGTCGGAAGAGGGCCCGAACACTGAAGCTTTCTTT
abundance: NA; j_gene: TRBJ1-5; d_gene: TRBD1; v_gene: TRBV28; CDR3aa: CASKTGGIQPQHF; CDR3nt: TGTGCCAGCAAGACAGGGGGCATACAGCCCCAGCATTTT
abundance: NA; j_gene: TRBJ1-1; d_gene: NA; v_gene: TRBV5-8; CDR3aa: CASSWWVRVNTEAFF; CDR3nt: TGTGCCAGCAGCTGGTGGGTCAGGGTCAACACTGAAGCTTTCTTT
abundance: NA; j_gene: TRBJ1-6; d_gene: TRBD1; v_gene: TRBV9; CDR3aa: CASSLTGDRSPLHF; CDR3nt: TGTGCCAGCAGCCTGACAGGGGATCGGTCACCCCTCCACTTT
abundance: NA; j_gene: TRBJ2-6; d_gene: TRBD1; v_gene: TRBV7-9; CDR3aa: CASSLGQGAGANVLTF; CDR3nt: TGTGCCAGCAGCCTGGGACAGGGGGCAGGGGCCAACGTCCTGACTTTC
abundance: NA; j_gene: TRBJ1-1; d_gene: TRBD1; v_gene: TRBV6-5; CDR3aa: CASKYQGGNTEAFF; CDR3nt: TGTGCCAGTAAATATCAGGGGGGGAACACTGAAGCTTTCTTT
abundance: NA; j_gene: TRBJ2-2; d_gene: TRBD2; v_gene: TRBV7-3; CDR3aa: CASSPGGVRTGELFF; CDR3nt: TGTGCCAGCAGCCCGGGAGGAGTTCGGACCGGGGAGCTGTTTTTT
abundance: NA; j_gene: TRBJ2-7; d_gene: TRBD1; v_gene: TRBV4-1; CDR3aa: CASSQRTGGEQYF; CDR3nt: TGCGCCAGCAGCCAAAGGACAGGGGGCGAGCAGTACTTC
abundance: NA; j_gene: TRBJ2-5; d_gene: NA; v_gene: TRBV6-2/TRBV6-3; CDR3aa: CASSYLFRETQYF; CDR3nt: TGTGCCAGCAGTTACCTGTTCAGAGAGACCCAGTACTTC
abundance: NA; j_gene: TRBJ1-4; d_gene: NA; v_gene: TRBV4-1; CDR3aa: CASTGTTSTNEKLFF; CDR3nt: TGCGCCAGCACAGGGACTACATCAACTAATGAAAAACTGTTTTTT
abundance: NA; j_gene: TRBJ2-7; d_gene: TRBD2; v_gene: TRBV11-2; CDR3aa: CASSLASGYEQYF; CDR3nt: TGTGCCAGCAGCTTAGCTAGCGGCTACGAGCAGTACTTC
abundance: NA; j_gene: TRBJ1-5; d_gene: NA; v_gene: TRBV5-6; CDR3aa: CASSYSPHQPQHF; CDR3nt: TGTGCCAGCAGCTACTCCCCCCATCAGCCCCAGCATTTT
abundance: many; j_gene: TRBJ1-1; d_gene: NA; v_gene: TRBV5-1; CDR3aa: CASSATGGNTEAFF; CDR3nt: TGCGCCAGCAGCGCTACCGGGGGGAACACTGAAGCTTTCTTT
abundance: NA; j_gene: TRBJ1-3; d_gene: NA; v_gene: TRBV9; CDR3aa: CASSVGPAPDSGNTIYF; CDR3nt: TGTGCCAGCAGCGTAGGGCCCGCACCCGACTCTGGAAACACCATATATTTT
abundance: NA; j_gene: TRBJ2-7; d_gene: NA; v_gene: TRBV7-7; CDR3aa: CASSPLAGSSSYEQYF; CDR3nt: TGTGCCAGCAGTCCCCTTGCGGGGTCGAGCTCCTACGAGCAGTACTTC
abundance: few; j_gene: TRBJ1-2; d_gene: NA; v_gene: TRBV2; CDR3aa: CASGGTAGNYGYTF; CDR3nt: TGTGCCAGCGGGGGAACGGCGGGGAACTATGGCTACACCTTC
abundance: NA; j_gene: TRBJ1-3; d_gene: TRBD1; v_gene: TRBV6-1; CDR3aa: CASTEQGARGNTIYF; CDR3nt: TGTGCCAGCACTGAACAGGGGGCGCGGGGAAACACCATATATTTT
abundance: NA; j_gene: TRBJ1-4; d_gene: NA; v_gene: TRBV5-6; CDR3aa: CASSPGRWENEKLFF; CDR3nt: TGTGCCAGCAGCCCTGGCCGGTGGGAGAATGAAAAACTGTTTTTT
abundance: NA; j_gene: TRBJ1-2; d_gene: NA; v_gene: TRBV2; CDR3aa: CASSEAEGLYYGYTF; CDR3nt: TGTGCCAGCAGTGAGGCTGAGGGACTTTACTATGGCTACACCTTC
abundance: NA; j_gene: TRBJ2-5; d_gene: TRBD2; v_gene: TRBV27; CDR3aa: CASKFTSGRAQETQYF; CDR3nt: TGTGCCAGCAAGTTTACTAGCGGGAGGGCACAAGAGACCCAGTACTTC